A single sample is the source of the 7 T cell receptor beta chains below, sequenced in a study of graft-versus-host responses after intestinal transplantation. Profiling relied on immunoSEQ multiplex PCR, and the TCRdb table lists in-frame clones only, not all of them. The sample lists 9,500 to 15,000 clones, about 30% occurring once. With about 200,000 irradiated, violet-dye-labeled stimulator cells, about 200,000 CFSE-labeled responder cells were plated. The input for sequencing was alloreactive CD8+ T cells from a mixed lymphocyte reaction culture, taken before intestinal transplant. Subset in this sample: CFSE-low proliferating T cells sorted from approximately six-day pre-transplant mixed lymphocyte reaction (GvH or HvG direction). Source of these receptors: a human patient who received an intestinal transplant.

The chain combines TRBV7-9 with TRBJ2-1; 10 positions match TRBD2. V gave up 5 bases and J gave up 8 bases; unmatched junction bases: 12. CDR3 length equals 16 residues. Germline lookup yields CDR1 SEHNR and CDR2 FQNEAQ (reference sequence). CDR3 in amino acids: CASSQEILAGLDEQFF. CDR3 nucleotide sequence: TGTGCCAGCAGCCAAGAGATACTAGCGGGGCTAGATGAGCAGTTCTTC.

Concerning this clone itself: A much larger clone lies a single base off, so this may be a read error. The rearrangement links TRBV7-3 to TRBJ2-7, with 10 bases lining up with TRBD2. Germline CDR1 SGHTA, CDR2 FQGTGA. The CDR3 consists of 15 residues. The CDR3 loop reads CASSLGASGSYEQHF. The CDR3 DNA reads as TGTGCCAGCAGCTTAGGTGCTAGCGGGAGTTACGAGCAGCACTTC.

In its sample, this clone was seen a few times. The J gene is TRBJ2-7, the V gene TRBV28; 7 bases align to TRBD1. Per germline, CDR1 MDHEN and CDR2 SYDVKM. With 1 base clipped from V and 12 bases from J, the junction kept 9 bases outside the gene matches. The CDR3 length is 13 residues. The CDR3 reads CASSLSDRSLRYF. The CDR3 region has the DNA TGTGCCAGCAGTTTATCGGACAGGTCCCTGAGGTACTTC.

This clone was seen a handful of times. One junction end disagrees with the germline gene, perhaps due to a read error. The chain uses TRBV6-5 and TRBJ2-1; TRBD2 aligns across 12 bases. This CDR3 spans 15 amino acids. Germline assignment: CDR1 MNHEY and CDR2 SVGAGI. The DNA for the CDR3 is TGTGCCAGCAGTCGACTAGCGGGAGCCTACGATGAGCAGTTCTTC. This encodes CASSRLAGAYDEQFF.

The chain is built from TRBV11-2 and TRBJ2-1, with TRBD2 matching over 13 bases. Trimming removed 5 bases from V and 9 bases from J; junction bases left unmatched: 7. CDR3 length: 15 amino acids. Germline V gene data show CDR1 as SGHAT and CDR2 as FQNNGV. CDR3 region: CASSPPGTSGTEQFF. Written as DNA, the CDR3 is TGTGCCAGCAGCCCACCCGGGACTAGCGGGACTGAGCAGTTCTTC. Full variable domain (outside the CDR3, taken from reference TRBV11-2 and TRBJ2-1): EAGVAQSPRYKIIEKRQSVAFWCNPISGHATLYWYQQILGQGPKLLIQFQNNGVVDDSQLPKDRFSAERLKGVDSTLKIQPAKLEDSAVYLCASSPPGTSGTEQFFGPGTRLTVL.

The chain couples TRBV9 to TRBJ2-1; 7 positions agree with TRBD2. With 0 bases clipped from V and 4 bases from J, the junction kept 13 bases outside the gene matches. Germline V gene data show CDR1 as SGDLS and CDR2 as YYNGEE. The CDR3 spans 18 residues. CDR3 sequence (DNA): TGTGCCAGCAGCGTAGCTGTTTACGCGGGAGAACCTTACAATGAGCAGTTCTTC. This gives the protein CASSVAVYAGEPYNEQFF.

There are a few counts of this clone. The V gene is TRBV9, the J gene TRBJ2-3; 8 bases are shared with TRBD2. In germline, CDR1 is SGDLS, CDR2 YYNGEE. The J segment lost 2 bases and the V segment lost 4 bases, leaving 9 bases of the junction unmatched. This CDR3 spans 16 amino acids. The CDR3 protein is CASSSPKRGNTDTQYF. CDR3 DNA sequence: TGTGCCAGCAGCTCCCCCAAGCGGGGGAACACAGATACGCAGTATTTT.